The 8 T cell receptor beta chains given below trace back to one sample, sequenced in a study of OX40 agonist ivuxolimab in advanced cancers. TCRdb's copy holds only in-frame clones and misses some; the assay was immunoSEQ multiplex PCR. This sample has 52,000 or so clones, with approximately 93% found just once. The sequences come from CD4+ or CD8+ T cells sorted from blood, collected in a trial of the OX40 agonist ivuxolimab. The receptors were gathered from an adult with an advanced solid tumor such as melanoma, head and neck, liver or kidney cancer.

The CDR3 here is CASSPRQGHSNQPQHF. In DNA form, the CDR3 reads TGTGCCAGCAGCCCACGACAGGGGCATAGCAATCAGCCCCAGCATTTT. The chain recombines TRBV11-2 with TRBJ1-5; TRBD1 agrees at 8 bases. CDR3 length: 16 amino acids. The V and J ends lost 5 bases and 0 bases, in that order; junction bases with no gene match: 6. Germline CDR1 is SGHAT and CDR2 is FQNNGV. Full variable domain (missing parts from reference TRBV11-2 and TRBJ1-5): EAGVAQSPRYKIIEKRQSVAFWCNPISGHATLYWYQQILGQGPKLLIQFQNNGVVDDSQLPKDRFSAERLKGVDSTLKIQPAKLEDSAVYLCASSPRQGHSNQPQHFGDGTRLSIL.

V is TRBV7-8 and J is TRBJ2-7, with TRBD2 matching 16 bases. The CDR3 spans 18 residues. V lost 4 bases, J lost 0 bases, and 6 bases stayed unmatched. Germline lookup yields CDR1 SGHVS and CDR2 FQNEAQ. CDR3 region: CASSSPGLAGGSSYEQYF. The CDR3 DNA reads as TGTGCCAGCAGCTCCCCGGGACTAGCGGGAGGGAGCTCCTACGAGCAGTACTTC.

On this clone: A read error may produce the germline difference seen at one junction end. The rearrangement joins TRBV27 to TRBJ2-7; perhaps TRBD1 as D (6 bases). CDR3 length equals 16 residues. The germline V gene encodes CDR1 MNHEY and CDR2 SMNVEV (reference sequence). The CDR3 reads CASSGLAGTNFYGQYF. DNA of the CDR3: TGTGCCAGCAGTGGACTTGCCGGGACAAACTTTTACGGGCAGTACTTC.

This chain uses TRBV5-6 with TRBJ1-5; D perhaps matches TRBD1 (6 bases). This CDR3 has 16 residues. The germline CDR1 and CDR2 sequences are SGHDT and YYEEEE. Trimming left V 2 bases short and J 4 bases short, with 16 bases between. CDR3 in amino acids: CASSFWTETWNQPQHF. The DNA of the CDR3 is TGTGCCAGCAGCTTTTGGACAGAGACTTGGAATCAGCCCCAGCATTTT.

V gene TRBV9 combines with J gene TRBJ1-1; 8 positions match TRBD1. J was trimmed by 8 bases and V by 7 bases; bases with no gene match: 10. Germline V lookup: CDR1 SGDLS, CDR2 YYNGEE. CDR3 size: 13 residues. CDR3 amino acids: CASVDRGNGEAFF. The CDR3 DNA follows: TGTGCCAGCGTAGACAGGGGCAACGGGGAAGCTTTCTTT.

This chain connects TRBV2 to TRBJ2-1; 9 bases agree with TRBD2. Germline-derived CDR1 and CDR2 are SNHLY and FYNNEI. Trimming cost V 6 bases and J 1 base; bases outside gene matches: 4. This CDR3 comprises 15 residues. The CDR3 DNA is TGTGCCAGCAGGGACAGCGGGAGGTCCTACAATGAGCAGTTCTTC. This sequence encodes CASRDSGRSYNEQFF.

V usage is TRBV28 and J usage is TRBJ2-7, with D possibly called TRBD1 or TRBD2 (5 bases each). This CDR3 is 19 amino acids long. Germline lookup yields CDR1 MDHEN and CDR2 SYDVKM. The V gene lost 2 bases and the J gene lost 7 bases, with 30 bases spanning the gap. This CDR3 is CASSLRSILSPAQGREQYF. The CDR3 bases are TGTGCCAGCAGTTTAAGGTCTATCTTAAGCCCGGCTCAGGGACGGGAGCAGTACTTC.

This clone was counted only a few times. The chain couples TRBV25-1 to TRBJ2-1; D assignment may be TRBD1 or TRBD2 (7 bases each). CDR1 and CDR2 (germline): MGHDK, SYGVNS. This CDR3 has 15 amino acids. The V and J ends lost 2 bases and 10 bases respectively, with 18 bases between them. The CDR3 DNA reads as TGTGCCAGCAGTGAAATGGCGAGCAGGGGGGGAGAGCAGTTCTTC. Its translation: CASSEMASRGGEQFF.